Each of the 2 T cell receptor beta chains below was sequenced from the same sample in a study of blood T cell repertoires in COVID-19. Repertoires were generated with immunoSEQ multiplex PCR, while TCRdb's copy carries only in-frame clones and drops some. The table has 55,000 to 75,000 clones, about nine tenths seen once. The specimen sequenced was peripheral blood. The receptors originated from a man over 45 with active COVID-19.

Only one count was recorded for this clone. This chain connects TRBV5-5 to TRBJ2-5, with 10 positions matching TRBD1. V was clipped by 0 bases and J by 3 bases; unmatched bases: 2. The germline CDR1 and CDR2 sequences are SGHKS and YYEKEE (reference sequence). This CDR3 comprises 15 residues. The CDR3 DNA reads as TGTGCCAGCAGCTTGGCAGGGACAGGGGAAGAGACCCAGTACTTC. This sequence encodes CASSLAGTGEETQYF.

This chain's CDR3 is CASSTFRGEQFF. The CDR3 DNA sequence: TGTGCCAGTAGTACCTTTAGGGGTGAGCAGTTCTTC. V and J are TRBV19 and TRBJ2-1, with D possibly being TRBD1 (5 bases). The germline V gene has CDR1 LNHDA and CDR2 SQIVND (reference sequence). Trimming removed 4 bases from V and 9 bases from J, with 10 bases in between. CDR3 length: 12 amino acids.